These 30 T cell receptor beta chains share one sample of origin, sequenced in a study of shared clonotypes between healthy human individuals. Clones were sequenced by immunoSEQ multiplex PCR, and TCRdb holds only the in-frame ones, with some missing. The table has 600,000 to 800,000 clones, 72% seen once; the top ten hold roughly 1.8%. The sample was memory CD4+ T cells sorted from blood. Subset here: CD45RA-negative fraction. These receptors were taken from a woman in her twenties or thirties in good health.

The chain recombines TRBV10-2 with TRBJ2-6, with D hard to call. The CDR3 consists of 14 residues. V lost 4 bases and J 0 bases, leaving 4 bases between the germline ends. Germline V gene data show CDR1 as WSHSY and CDR2 as SAAADI. The CDR3 protein is CASSVNSGANVLTF. CDR3 sequence (DNA): TGCGCCAGCAGTGTCAACTCTGGGGCCAACGTCCTGACTTTC.

This rearrangement joins TRBV11-2 to TRBJ1-5; TRBD1 might be the D (6 bases). Germline values: CDR1 SGHAT, CDR2 FQNNGV. The CDR3 extends over 13 amino acids. V lost 2 bases, J lost 6 bases, and 8 bases lay in between. The CDR3 nucleotides read TGTGCCAGCAGCTTAAAGACAGGTCAGCCCCAGCATTTT. The encoded protein is CASSLKTGQPQHF.

V usage is TRBV7-8 and J usage is TRBJ1-2; 8 bases match TRBD1. J lost 5 bases, V lost 5 bases, and 4 bases had no gene match. The CDR3 length is 13 residues. Per the germline V gene, CDR1 is SGHVS and CDR2 is FQNEAQ. The CDR3 nucleotides are TGTGCCAGCAGCCAGGGGGCACAGTATGGCTACACCTTC. Translation: CASSQGAQYGYTF.

This rearrangement joins TRBV28 to TRBJ2-7, with 9 nucleotides matching TRBD2. This CDR3 has 13 amino acids. The germline V gene encodes CDR1 MDHEN and CDR2 SYDVKM. J gave up 3 bases and V 8 bases, and 5 bases lay outside the gene matches. CDR3 protein: CASGVSGSYEQYF. CDR3 in DNA: TGTGCCAGCGGGGTTAGCGGGAGCTACGAGCAGTACTTC.

Comments on this clone: A much larger clonotype is one base distant, so this may be a read error. The same CDR3 is also encoded by other DNA sequences in this sample. V gene TRBV2 combines with J gene TRBJ1-1, with TRBD1 as a possible D gene (6 bases). Germline V gives CDR1 SNHLY, CDR2 FYNNEI. The ends were cut back, 2 bases at V and 1 base at J, with 8 bases in the middle. CDR3 length: 14 amino acids. CDR3 residues: CASSEQGTNTEAFF. The CDR3 DNA follows: TGTGCCAGCAGTGAACAGGGGACGAACACTGAAGCTTTCTTT.

The chain couples TRBV2 to TRBJ2-3, with no clear D. This CDR3 has 14 residues. V was clipped by 7 bases and J by 0 bases, with 11 bases between them. CDR1 and CDR2 from the germline V gene are SNHLY and FYNNEI. The CDR3 spells CASKSRPSTDTQYF. CDR3 nucleotides: TGTGCCAGCAAGTCCCGGCCGAGCACAGATACGCAGTATTTT.

This clone was counted only a few times. The rearrangement uses TRBV19 and TRBJ1-2, with D tentatively TRBD1 (5 bases). V shed 10 bases and J shed 0 bases, with 15 bases lying between them. This CDR3 contains 14 residues. Per germline, CDR1 LNHDA and CDR2 SQIVND (reference sequence). In DNA, the CDR3 is TGTGCCACCAAACGGGACGGATCTAACTATGGCTACACCTTC. Protein product: CATKRDGSNYGYTF.

There are a few counts of this clone. The chain combines TRBV5-1 with TRBJ1-1; 7 bases fit TRBD1. Trimming at V came to 5 bases and at J to 0 bases, leaving 13 bases not matched to a gene. CDR1 and CDR2 (germline): SGHRS, YFSETQ. This CDR3 region has 17 residues. CDR3 nucleotides: TGCGCCAGCAGGCTCAAGGCCAGGGGGGTTTTGAACACTGAAGCTTTCTTT. This gives the protein CASRLKARGVLNTEAFF.

J is TRBJ1-5 and V is TRBV28; 7 nucleotides align to TRBD1. This CDR3 contains 15 residues. Germline lookup yields CDR1 MDHEN and CDR2 SYDVKM. Unmatched junction bases numbered 7, after V lost 2 bases and J lost 6 bases. The CDR3 DNA reads TGTGCCAGCAGTTTAGGGCAGGGGGTCCCTCAGCCCCAGCATTTT. Protein product: CASSLGQGVPQPQHF.

About this clone: The same CDR3 can be traced to other DNA sequences in this sample. The V gene is TRBV9, the J gene TRBJ2-7; 11 bases are shared with TRBD2. Germline loops: CDR1 SGDLS, CDR2 YYNGEE. Losses at the gene ends were 1 base for V and 4 bases for J; bases not matched to a gene: 1. The CDR3 totals 14 residues. The CDR3 DNA follows: TGTGCCAGCAGCGTAACTAGCGGGAGTTACGAGCAGTACTTC. This sequence encodes CASSVTSGSYEQYF. Based on the CDR3 plus reference TRBV9 and TRBJ2-7, the full variable domain is DSGVTQTPKHLITATGQRVTLRCSPRSGDLSVYWYQQSLDQGLQFLIQYYNGEERAKGNILERFSAQQFPDLHSELNLSSLELGDSALYFCASSVTSGSYEQYFGPGTRLTVT.

The chain combines TRBV18 with TRBJ2-1, with 12 positions matching TRBD2. The germline V gene encodes CDR1 KGHSH and CDR2 LQKENI. With V trimmed by 6 bases and J by 3 bases, 3 bases remained unmatched. The CDR3 extends over 15 amino acids. The CDR3 sequence is CASSMTSGSYNEQFF. CDR3 bases: TGTGCCAGCTCGATGACTAGCGGGAGCTACAATGAGCAGTTCTTC.

This chain uses TRBV6-5 with TRBJ1-3; D is uncertain. V was pared by 6 bases and J by 0 bases, with 12 bases between. Germline CDR1 reads MNHEY; CDR2 reads SVGAGI. The CDR3 covers 15 residues. Written as DNA, the CDR3 is TGTGCCAGCAGCCGAACAGACCTCTCTGGAAACACCATATATTTT. Its protein is CASSRTDLSGNTIYF.

The chain carries TRBV9 and TRBJ1-2; D ambiguous. Germline V lookup: CDR1 SGDLS, CDR2 YYNGEE. The V end lost 4 bases, the J end lost 8 bases, and 18 bases lay between the germline ends. This CDR3 has 14 residues. This CDR3 reads CASSTRPPSPGYTF. In DNA form, the CDR3 reads TGTGCCAGCAGCACCCGACCCCCGAGCCCGGGCTACACCTTC.

DNA of the CDR3: TGTGCCAGCTCACCTGGGACAGCGCGGGTTCAGCCCCAGCATTTT. This gives the protein CASSPGTARVQPQHF. The chain couples TRBV18 to TRBJ1-5; TRBD1 aligns across 7 bases. Trimming cost V 3 bases and J 6 bases; bases outside gene matches: 8. This CDR3 is 15 amino acids long. Germline V gene data show CDR1 as KGHSH and CDR2 as LQKENI. Full variable domain (remainder filled in from reference TRBV18 and TRBJ1-5): NAGVMQNPRHLVRRRGQEARLRCSPMKGHSHVYWYRQLPEEGLKFMVYLQKENIIDESGMPKERFSAEFPKEGPSILRIQQVVRGDSAAYFCASSPGTARVQPQHFGDGTRLSIL.

This clone occurred many times. V and J are TRBV27 and TRBJ2-3; 9 nucleotides align to TRBD2. V lost 3 bases, J lost 4 bases, and 5 bases stayed unmatched. The CDR3 extends over 15 amino acids. Germline CDR1 is MNHEY and CDR2 is SMNVEV (reference sequence). CDR3 sequence reads: CASSFRAGGSDTQYF. The CDR3 bases are TGTGCCAGCAGTTTTCGAGCGGGAGGATCAGATACGCAGTATTTT.

The sample holds a few counts of this clone. The chain couples TRBV6-6 to TRBJ2-3, with 7 bases fitting TRBD1. The CDR3 has 15 residues. The V gene's germline CDR1 is MNHNY and CDR2 SVGAGI (reference sequence). The trim removed 2 bases at V and 0 bases at J, leaving 2 bases unmatched. The CDR3 nucleotides read TGTGCCAGCAGTTACGACAGGGTTAGCACAGATACGCAGTATTTT. Protein sequence: CASSYDRVSTDTQYF.

A few counts support this clone. The CDR3 nucleotides read TGTGCCAGCAACAGTGCGGATCAGCCCCAGCATTTT. Amino acid sequence: CASNSADQPQHF. The chain joins TRBV28 to TRBJ1-5; no firm D call. The length of the CDR3 is 12 residues. The germline V gene encodes CDR1 MDHEN and CDR2 SYDVKM. Trimming took 7 bases from V and 5 from J, leaving 9 bases between them.

This clone was counted at least ten times. The gene calls are TRBV5-1 and TRBJ2-5; unclear D gene. V dropped 4 bases and J dropped 4 bases, with 11 bases sitting between them. The length of the CDR3 is 13 residues. In germline, CDR1 is SGHRS, CDR2 YFSETQ. CDR3 loop: CASSSQSVETQYF. The DNA of the CDR3 is TGCGCCAGCAGCAGCCAGTCGGTAGAGACCCAGTACTTC. Drawing the rest from reference TRBV5-1 and TRBJ2-5, the complete variable domain is KAGVTQTPRYLIKTRGQQVTLSCSPISGHRSVSWYQQTPGQGLQFLFEYFSETQRNKGNFPGRFSGRQFSNSRSEMNVSTLELGDSALYLCASSSQSVETQYFGPGTRLLVL.

V gene TRBV18 combines with J gene TRBJ2-5; 7 bases map to TRBD2. The J call may be faulty, since TRBJ2-7 better matches the DNA end. From germline, CDR1 is KGHSH and CDR2 LQKENI. This CDR3 has 14 amino acids. DNA for the CDR3: TGTGCCAGCTCACGGCGGGAGAACTCCTACGAGCAGTACTTC. Its protein is CASSRRENSYEQYF.

This clone has more than one count but fewer than ten. The V gene is TRBV7-3, the J gene TRBJ2-7, with D tentatively TRBD2 (5 bases). CDR1 and CDR2 (germline): SGHTA, FQGTGA. V was clipped by 4 bases and J by 9 bases, with 19 bases between them. The CDR3 loop spans 14 amino acids. CDR3 loop: CASSSLPSAGVQYF. The CDR3 DNA reads as TGTGCCAGCAGCTCCCTCCCAAGTGCCGGGGTGCAGTACTTC.

As regards this clone: The same CDR3 is also encoded by other DNA sequences in this sample. The chain couples TRBV19 to TRBJ1-1, with 9 nucleotides matching TRBD1. The CDR3 is 14 amino acids. Germline lookup yields CDR1 LNHDA and CDR2 SQIVND (reference sequence). V lost 5 bases to trimming and J lost 5 bases; unmatched junction nucleotides: 6. CDR3 in DNA: TGTGCCAGTAGTCTGGACAGGGGCAGGACTGAAGCTTTCTTT. Protein product: CASSLDRGRTEAFF.

The chain links TRBV28 to TRBJ2-7; 7 bases align to TRBD2. V trimming: 2 bases; J trimming: 1 base; junction bases outside the gene matches: 23. The germline CDR1 and CDR2 sequences are MDHEN and SYDVKM. CDR3 length equals 21 residues. The CDR3 region has the DNA TGTGCCAGCAGTTTAGGTGGGAGGGCAAAGCCTAGCGGTCCTGGGTCCTACGAGCAGTACTTC. Translation gives CASSLGGRAKPSGPGSYEQYF.

This rearrangement joins TRBV5-1 to TRBJ1-1, with D perhaps matching TRBD1 (5 bases). Germline values: CDR1 SGHRS, CDR2 YFSETQ. V was clipped by 5 bases and J by 1 base, with 12 bases between them. The CDR3 length is 14 residues. The CDR3 DNA is TGCGCCAGCAGACTACAGGAGACGAACACTGAAGCTTTCTTT. It yields the protein CASRLQETNTEAFF.

This chain connects TRBV5-4 to TRBJ1-2; 8 bases map to TRBD1. V lost 1 base, J lost 7 bases, and 6 bases stayed unmatched. The CDR3 runs 14 residues. CDR1 SGHNT and CDR2 YYREEE come from the germline V gene (reference sequence). For the CDR3, the DNA is TGTGCCAGCAGCTTGAGGACAGGGTCTGTTGGCTACACCTTC. It yields the protein CASSLRTGSVGYTF.

V gene TRBV19 combines with J gene TRBJ2-3, with 9 bases fitting TRBD1. After removal of 6 bases from V and 4 bases from J, the junction contained 8 bases not matched to a gene. The CDR3 totals 15 residues. Germline V gene data show CDR1 as LNHDA and CDR2 as SQIVND (reference sequence). The CDR3 DNA reads TGTGCCAGTAGGAAAACAGGGGGCGTCGCAGATACGCAGTATTTT. It yields the protein CASRKTGGVADTQYF.

The V gene is TRBV7-9, the J gene TRBJ1-1, with 8 bases matching TRBD1. With 1 base clipped from V and 6 bases from J, the junction kept 7 bases outside the gene matches. The CDR3 totals 15 residues. CDR1 and CDR2 from the germline V gene are SEHNR and FQNEAQ (reference sequence). The DNA of the CDR3 is TGTGCCAGCAGCTTAGACAGGGGGATAGCGGCTGAAGCTTTCTTT. Protein sequence: CASSLDRGIAAEAFF.

V is TRBV28 and J is TRBJ1-2, with TRBD1 identical over 8 bases. There are 15 residues in the CDR3. Germline V lookup: CDR1 MDHEN, CDR2 SYDVKM. V lost 4 bases, J lost 7 bases, and 11 bases stayed unmatched. The CDR3 region is CASSSHVGTGFGYTF. CDR3 bases: TGTGCCAGCAGTTCCCATGTCGGGACAGGCTTTGGCTACACCTTC.

The rearrangement uses TRBV6-6 and TRBJ1-5; TRBD1 is a possible D gene (6 bases). Per the germline V gene, CDR1 is MNHNY and CDR2 is SVGAGI (reference sequence). The CDR3 totals 14 residues. This chain's CDR3 is CAAAAGVNDQPQHF. As DNA, the CDR3 is TGTGCTGCAGCGGCAGGGGTTAATGATCAGCCCCAGCATTTT.

This clone came up once. The chain carries TRBV4-1 and TRBJ2-3, with 15 bases matching TRBD2. Losses at the gene ends were 4 bases for V and 3 bases for J; bases not matched to a gene: 8. The CDR3 contains 18 residues. Germline-derived CDR1 and CDR2 are MGHRA and YSYEKL. The DNA of the CDR3 is TGCGCCAGCAGCCCCCTCCCAGGACTAGCGGGAGGGACAGATACGCAGTATTTT. It is translated as CASSPLPGLAGGTDTQYF.

This clone was recorded many times. The V and J genes are TRBV11-2 and TRBJ2-7, with D uncertain. Germline CDR1 reads SGHAT; CDR2 reads FQNNGV. V was cut by 10 bases and J by 3 bases, with 13 bases left in between. The CDR3 loop spans 12 amino acids. The CDR3 region has the DNA TGTGCCACACGACGGATACTCTACGAGCAGTACTTC. Protein: CATRRILYEQYF.